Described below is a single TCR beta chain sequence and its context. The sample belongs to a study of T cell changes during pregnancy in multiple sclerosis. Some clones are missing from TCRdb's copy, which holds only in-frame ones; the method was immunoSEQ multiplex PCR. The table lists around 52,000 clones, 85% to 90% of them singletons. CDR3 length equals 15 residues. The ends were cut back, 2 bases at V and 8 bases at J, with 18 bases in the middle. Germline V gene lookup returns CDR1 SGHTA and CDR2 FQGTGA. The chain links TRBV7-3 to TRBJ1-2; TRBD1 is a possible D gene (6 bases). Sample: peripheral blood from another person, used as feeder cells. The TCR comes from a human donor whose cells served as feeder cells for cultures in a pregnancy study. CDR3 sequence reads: CASSLAGLGAEGYTF. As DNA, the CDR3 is TGTGCCAGCAGCTTAGCGGGTTTGGGGGCGGAGGGCTACACCTTC. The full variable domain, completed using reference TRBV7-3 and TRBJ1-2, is GAGVSQTPSNKVTEKGKYVELRCDPISGHTALYWYRQSLGQGPEFLIYFQGTGAADDSGLPNDRFFAVRPEGSVSTLKIQRTERGDSAVYLCASSLAGLGAEGYTFGSGTRLTVV.